These 14 T cell receptor beta chains were all obtained from the same sample, sequenced in a study of T cell responses to AZD1222 COVID-19 vaccine. The protocol was immunoSEQ multiplex PCR, while the TCRdb copy is restricted to in-frame clones and leaves out a portion. Of under 200,000 clones in the sample, about nine tenths are singletons; the top ten hold over 4.5%. The sequenced sample was peripheral blood, obtained on day 0 of AZD1222 vaccination. These receptors came from an adult in good health.

The chain employs TRBV5-8 and TRBJ2-4; perhaps TRBD1 as D (5 bases). Germline CDR1 SGHTS, CDR2 YDEGEE. This CDR3 is 14 amino acids long. V dropped 0 bases and J dropped 9 bases, with 13 bases sitting between them. CDR3 sequence (DNA): TGTGCCAGCAGCTTGGGGGGCGGTAGTGGCATTCAGTACTTC. It translates to CASSLGGGSGIQYF.

The chain links TRBV19 to TRBJ2-1; TRBD1 is a possible D gene (6 bases). Per germline, CDR1 LNHDA and CDR2 SQIVND (reference sequence). The CDR3 is made up of 13 amino acids. Trimming shortened V by 4 bases and J by 8 bases, and 12 bases separated the two germline ends. CDR3 in DNA: TGTGCCAGTAGTAAACAGGGCGGGTATGAGCAGTTCTTC. Its protein product is CASSKQGGYEQFF.

The CDR3 here is CASSPRDRMNIPPFF. CDR3 nucleotide sequence: TGTGCCAGCAGCCCCCGGGACAGGATGAATATTCCTCCGTTCTTC. This chain links TRBV11-2 with TRBJ2-1, with TRBD1 matching over 8 bases. CDR3 length: 15 residues. J lost 15 bases, V lost 5 bases, and 18 bases had no gene match. Germline CDR1 and CDR2: SGHAT and FQNNGV.

The chain links TRBV7-9 to TRBJ1-1, with D perhaps matching TRBD1 (6 bases). Germline V gene data show CDR1 as SEHNR and CDR2 as FQNEAQ (reference sequence). The V end was cut by 5 bases, the J end by 6 bases, with 19 bases between. The CDR3 totals 15 residues. The CDR3 DNA sequence: TGTGCCAGCAGCCCTGGGCCCACAGGGTTTTCTGAAGCTTTCTTT. Its protein is CASSPGPTGFSEAFF.

The chain has TRBV5-5 and TRBJ2-1; possibly TRBD2 for D (7 bases). V lost 0 bases, J lost 7 bases, and 11 bases lay in between. CDR3 length: 14 residues. Per germline, CDR1 SGHKS and CDR2 YYEKEE (reference sequence). This CDR3 reads CASSLDGRGNEQFF. The CDR3, as DNA: TGTGCCAGCAGCTTGGATGGGAGGGGGAATGAGCAGTTCTTC. Based on the CDR3 plus reference TRBV5-5 and TRBJ2-1, the full variable domain is DAGVTQSPTHLIKTRGQQVTLRCSPISGHKSVSWYQQVLGQGPQFIFQYYEKEERGRGNFPDRFSARQFPNYSSELNVNALLLGDSALYLCASSLDGRGNEQFFGPGTRLTVL.

This chain links TRBV29-1 with TRBJ1-1; D is possibly TRBD1 (5 bases). V was trimmed by 3 bases and J by 4 bases, leaving 15 bases between them. CDR3 length equals 14 residues. Per the germline V gene, CDR1 is SQVTM and CDR2 is ANQGSEA. CDR3 nucleotide sequence: TGCAGCGTTGAGGGGGAGTATTCGAGCACTGAAGCTTTCTTT. Its protein is CSVEGEYSSTEAFF.

The gene calls are TRBV5-1 and TRBJ2-1; the match to TRBD2 covers 7 bases. After removal of 4 bases from V and 4 bases from J, the junction contained 8 bases not matched to a gene. In germline, CDR1 is SGHRS, CDR2 YFSETQ. The CDR3 sequence is 15 residues long. The CDR3 DNA follows: TGCGCCAGCAGCAGGGAGGCGGGAGAATACAATGAGCAGTTCTTC. Translation: CASSREAGEYNEQFF. Variable domain in full (rest from reference TRBV5-1 and TRBJ2-1): KAGVTQTPRYLIKTRGQQVTLSCSPISGHRSVSWYQQTPGQGLQFLFEYFSETQRNKGNFPGRFSGRQFSNSRSEMNVSTLELGDSALYLCASSREAGEYNEQFFGPGTRLTVL.

The chain joins TRBV2 to TRBJ2-7; TRBD1 or TRBD2 may be the D gene (5 bases each). This CDR3 comprises 13 residues. V lost 6 bases, J lost 1 base, and 10 bases lay in between. Looked up from germline, CDR1 is SNHLY and CDR2 is FYNNEI. The chain's CDR3 is CASRTGTSYEQYF. CDR3 coding DNA: TGTGCCAGCAGGACCGGGACGTCCTACGAGCAGTACTTC.

The rearrangement links TRBV7-7 to TRBJ2-7; 11 bases agree with TRBD1. The CDR3 sequence is 14 residues long. Germline-derived CDR1 and CDR2 are SSHAT and FNYEAQ (reference sequence). The J segment lost 5 bases and the V segment lost 4 bases, leaving 4 bases of the junction unmatched. This CDR3 reads CASSSGQGANEQYF. The CDR3 nucleotides read TGTGCCAGCAGCTCTGGACAGGGGGCCAACGAGCAGTACTTC.

This chain uses TRBV7-8 with TRBJ2-2, with D possibly matching TRBD2 (6 bases). Germline CDR1 and CDR2: SGHVS and FQNEAQ. Trimming shortened V by 1 base and J by 0 bases, and 9 bases separated the two germline ends. The length of the CDR3 is 16 residues. In nucleotides, the CDR3 is TGTGCCAGCAGCTTAGTAGGAGGGGCGAACACCGGGGAGCTGTTTTTT. This translates into CASSLVGGANTGELFF.

This clone has a count of ten or more. The chain uses TRBV5-8 and TRBJ2-3, with D maybe TRBD1 (5 bases). This CDR3 spans 16 amino acids. V was shortened by 3 bases and J by 2 bases, with 16 bases between the two germline ends. From germline, CDR1 is SGHTS and CDR2 YDEGEE. CDR3 in amino acids: CASSSGFTLYTDTQYF. The CDR3 coding sequence is TGTGCCAGCAGCTCAGGGTTTACGCTATACACAGATACGCAGTATTTT.

This sequence joins TRBV15 and TRBJ1-1, with TRBD1 matching over 10 bases. The CDR3 contains 14 residues. With V trimmed by 8 bases and J by 3 bases, 6 bases remained unmatched. CDR1 LNHNV and CDR2 YYDKDF come from the germline V gene (reference sequence). CDR3 amino acids: CATRPGTGDTEAFF. As DNA, the CDR3 is TGTGCCACCCGTCCCGGGACAGGGGACACTGAAGCTTTCTTT.

The V call is TRBV19, the J call TRBJ1-5; D remains ambiguous. V was shortened by 2 bases and J by 4 bases, with 3 bases between the two germline ends. The germline CDR1 and CDR2 sequences are LNHDA and SQIVND (reference sequence). The length of the CDR3 is 12 residues. CDR3: CASSIFNQPQHF. The DNA of the CDR3 is TGTGCCAGTAGTATATTTAATCAGCCCCAGCATTTT.

The CDR3 region has the DNA TGTGCCAGTTCAGGGTCCGGAAACACCATATATTTT. Translating gives CASSGSGNTIYF. The chain combines TRBV19 with TRBJ1-3, with D possibly being TRBD1 (5 bases). CDR3 length: 12 amino acids. The V gene's germline CDR1 is LNHDA and CDR2 SQIVND (reference sequence). Trimming shortened V by 8 bases and J by 4 bases, and 9 bases separated the two germline ends.